Listed below are T cell receptor beta chains from one sample, sequenced in a study of blood T cell repertoires in COVID-19. Sequencing was performed with immunoSEQ multiplex PCR; in TCRdb, only in-frame clones are kept and a portion is missing. The sample carries about 150,000 clones, around four fifths recorded once. The sample comprised PBMCs or T cells enriched from blood (not recorded which). The receptor set was obtained from a woman between 45 and 60 years old who had recovered from COVID-19. Each CDR3 is given with its conserved first and last residue. D genes are given only for firm matches. Only some rows state a clone size, as once, few, many or a class for expanded clones.

size	D	V	J	CDR3	DNA
.	TRBD2	TRBV7-9	TRBJ2-1	CASRGGSGSHEQFF	TGTGCCAGCCGCGGGGGTAGCGGGAGTCATGAGCAGTTCTTC
.	TRBD1	TRBV4-2	TRBJ2-7	CASSQGTGRYEQYF	TGTGCCAGCAGCCAAGGGACAGGGAGGTACGAGCAGTACTTC
.	.	TRBV13	TRBJ2-2	CASSRLRQGGTGELFF	TGTGCCAGCAGCCGCCTTCGACAGGGAGGCACCGGGGAGCTGTTTTTT
.	TRBD1	TRBV7-2	TRBJ2-1	CASSDRASTYNEQFF	TGTGCCAGCAGCGACAGGGCCTCAACCTACAATGAGCAGTTCTTC
.	.	TRBV25-1	TRBJ2-1	CASSDSGRPYNEQFF	TGTGCCAGCAGTGATTCGGGGAGACCCTACAATGAGCAGTTCTTC
.	TRBD1	TRBV18	TRBJ1-5	CASSPQAPGTDNQPQHF	TGTGCCAGCTCACCACAGGCCCCGGGGACAGACAATCAGCCCCAGCATTTT
.	TRBD2	TRBV9	TRBJ2-1	CASSVVASGRSGEQFF	TGTGCCAGCAGCGTAGTCGCTAGCGGGAGATCCGGTGAGCAGTTCTTC
.	.	TRBV27	TRBJ1-3	CASSPNRPGSGNTIYF	TGTGCCAGCAGCCCAAACAGGCCCGGGTCTGGAAACACCATATATTTT
.	.	TRBV2	TRBJ2-3	CASSSDTGTDTQYF	TGTGCCAGCAGTTCCGACACTGGCACAGATACGCAGTATTTT
.	.	TRBV25-1	TRBJ1-4	CASSGAGNEKLFF	TGTGCCAGCAGTGGGGCGGGGAATGAAAAACTGTTTTTT
once	TRBD1	TRBV19	TRBJ1-2	CASSETGTGLLGYTF	TGTGCCAGTTCCGAGACCGGGACAGGCCTTTTAGGCTACACCTTC
.	.	TRBV18	TRBJ1-4	CASSPQSGNEKLFF	TGTGCCAGCTCCCCTCAGTCGGGTAATGAAAAACTGTTTTTT
.	.	TRBV29-1	TRBJ2-5	CSVVRGLWETQYF	TGCAGCGTTGTCAGGGGCCTGTGGGAGACCCAGTACTTC
.	TRBD2	TRBV6-6	TRBJ2-7	CASSPTLAGGPEQYF	TGTGCCAGCAGCCCGACCCTGGCGGGAGGGCCCGAGCAGTACTTC
.	TRBD1	TRBV5-8	TRBJ1-1	CASSFTTGGWTEAFF	TGTGCCAGCAGCTTTACGACAGGGGGCTGGACTGAAGCTTTCTTT
.	TRBD2	TRBV11-1	TRBJ2-7	CASSLSTSGRLYEQYF	TGTGCCAGCAGCCTGAGTACTAGCGGGAGATTGTACGAGCAGTACTTC
.	TRBD1	TRBV9	TRBJ2-2	CASSRGQLTGITGELFF	TGTGCCAGCAGCAGGGGACAGCTGACGGGAATAACCGGGGAGCTGTTTTTT
once	TRBD1	TRBV7-2	TRBJ1-1	CASSFRGTGATRGTEAFF	TGTGCCAGCAGCTTTAGGGGGACAGGGGCCACTCGTGGGACTGAAGCTTTCTTT
many	.	TRBV11-2	TRBJ1-3	CASSPHQGSSGNTIYF	TGTGCCAGCAGCCCCCATCAGGGGAGCTCTGGAAACACCATATATTTT
.	.	TRBV6-1	TRBJ2-1	CASSEGRGLNNEQFF	TGTGCCAGCAGTGAAGGGAGAGGTCTCAACAATGAGCAGTTCTTC
.	.	TRBV7-2	TRBJ1-1	CASSAPREATLNTEAFF	TGTGCCAGCAGCGCACCCCGGGAGGCGACATTGAACACTGAAGCTTTCTTT
.	.	TRBV12-3/TRBV12-4	TRBJ1-5	CASSLRFDQPQHF	TGTGCCAGCAGTTTACGGTTTGATCAGCCCCAGCATTTT
.	.	TRBV6-5	TRBJ2-7	CASSFEGRSSYEQYF	TGTGCCAGCAGTTTTGAGGGCAGGTCCTCCTACGAGCAGTACTTC
.	TRBD1	TRBV28	TRBJ1-1	CASSSPQAGQGEAFF	TGTGCCAGCAGTTCTCCACAAGCCGGACAGGGGGAAGCTTTCTTT
.	.	TRBV13	TRBJ1-2	CVSSPSLRGGYTF	TGTGTCAGCAGCCCCTCCCTCCGGGGTGGCTACACCTTC
.	.	TRBV11-2	TRBJ2-1	CASSLSGEQFF	TGTGCCAGCAGCTTGAGCGGGGAGCAGTTCTTC